A selection of T cell receptor beta chains follows, all from one sample in a study of blood T cells in healthy people across ages. TCRdb reanalysed the 5' RACE reads using MiXCR and keeps one entry per CDR3 protein. The repertoire holds hundreds of thousands of distinct CDR3 sequences, with around three fifths as singletons. Sequencing used blood. The source of these receptors is a man aged 40-49 years in good health. The CDR3 runs from the conserved cysteine through the conserved F or W. The D gene is left open where the match is weak. Clone size, where shown, is once, few, many, or a class for clones that have expanded.

V gene: TRBV7-3; clone size: -; D gene: -; J gene: TRBJ2-3; CDR3 protein: CASSLLPTETSTDTQYF; CDR3 DNA: TGTGCCAGCAGTCTACTACCGACAGAAACTAGCACAGATACGCAGTATTTT
V gene: TRBV7-2; clone size: -; D gene: TRBD2; J gene: TRBJ2-5; CDR3 protein: CASSLVGGGLETQYF; CDR3 DNA: TGTGCCAGCAGCTTAGTGGGCGGGGGATTGGAGACCCAGTACTTC
V gene: TRBV29-1; clone size: few; D gene: -; J gene: TRBJ2-6; CDR3 protein: CSGGPSSGANVLTF; CDR3 DNA: TGCAGCGGGGGGCCTAGCTCTGGGGCCAACGTCCTGACTTTC
V gene: TRBV7-9; clone size: -; D gene: -; J gene: TRBJ1-2; CDR3 protein: CASSPAGGNYGYTF; CDR3 DNA: TGTGCCAGCAGCCCCGCAGGAGGGAACTATGGCTACACCTTC
V gene: TRBV15; clone size: -; D gene: -; J gene: TRBJ2-3; CDR3 protein: CATSRDRDRTQYF; CDR3 DNA: TGTGCCACCAGCAGAGATCGGGATAGAACGCAGTATTTT
V gene: TRBV11-2; clone size: few; D gene: TRBD2; J gene: TRBJ2-1; CDR3 protein: CASSLGLATNEQFF; CDR3 DNA: TGTGCCAGCAGCTTGGGACTAGCGACCAATGAGCAGTTCTTC
V gene: TRBV13; clone size: -; D gene: -; J gene: TRBJ1-2; CDR3 protein: CASSQAVTGTTGYTF; CDR3 DNA: TGTGCCAGCAGCCAAGCGGTGACAGGCACGACCGGCTACACCTTC
V gene: TRBV11-3; clone size: few; D gene: -; J gene: TRBJ2-5; CDR3 protein: CASSLADETQYF; CDR3 DNA: TGTGCCAGCAGCTTAGCTGACGAGACCCAGTACTTC
V gene: TRBV28; clone size: -; D gene: -; J gene: TRBJ2-5; CDR3 protein: CASTGTKQETQYF; CDR3 DNA: TGTGCCAGCACTGGGACAAAACAAGAGACCCAGTACTTC
V gene: TRBV3-1; clone size: -; D gene: TRBD1; J gene: TRBJ2-2; CDR3 protein: CASSQAPTGVVNTGELFF; CDR3 DNA: TGTGCCAGCAGCCAAGCCCCGACAGGGGTGGTGAACACCGGGGAGCTGTTTTTT
V gene: TRBV18; clone size: -; D gene: -; J gene: TRBJ2-7; CDR3 protein: CASSPIRASSYEQYF; CDR3 DNA: TGTGCCAGCTCACCAATCCGGGCAAGCTCCTACGAGCAGTACTTC
V gene: TRBV20-1; clone size: -; D gene: -; J gene: TRBJ1-5; CDR3 protein: CSARGGRQPQHF; CDR3 DNA: TGCAGTGCTAGAGGAGGGAGGCAGCCCCAGCATTTT
V gene: TRBV20-1; clone size: -; D gene: TRBD1; J gene: TRBJ1-2; CDR3 protein: CSARRDREKDGYTF; CDR3 DNA: TGCAGTGCTAGACGAGACAGGGAGAAGGATGGCTACACCTTC
V gene: TRBV7-2; clone size: -; D gene: -; J gene: TRBJ2-1; CDR3 protein: CASRTGSNEQFF; CDR3 DNA: TGTGCCAGCAGAACAGGGTCCAATGAGCAGTTCTTC
V gene: TRBV28; clone size: -; D gene: -; J gene: TRBJ2-3; CDR3 protein: CASLPGTTSTDTQYF; CDR3 DNA: TGTGCCAGCCTACCCGGGACAACTAGCACAGATACGCAGTATTTT
V gene: TRBV12-3/TRBV12-4; clone size: -; D gene: -; J gene: TRBJ1-5; CDR3 protein: CASSQGRHGNQPQHF; CDR3 DNA: TGTGCCAGCAGCCAGGGACGCCATGGCAATCAGCCCCAGCATTTT
V gene: TRBV20-1; clone size: -; D gene: TRBD2; J gene: TRBJ2-1; CDR3 protein: CSAAADLRGFYNEQFF; CDR3 DNA: TGCAGTGCTGCGGCTGACCTGCGGGGGTTCTACAATGAGCAGTTCTTC
V gene: TRBV7-2; clone size: few; D gene: -; J gene: TRBJ1-6; CDR3 protein: CASSSHYGSDSPLHF; CDR3 DNA: TGTGCCAGCAGCTCCCACTACGGATCCGATTCACCCCTCCACTTT
V gene: TRBV25-1; clone size: -; D gene: -; J gene: TRBJ2-5; CDR3 protein: CASSSSPQETQYF; CDR3 DNA: TGTGCCAGCAGTTCCTCCCCGCAAGAGACCCAGTACTTC
V gene: TRBV6-5; clone size: -; D gene: TRBD1; J gene: TRBJ2-7; CDR3 protein: CASSYSQDRGYEQYF; CDR3 DNA: TGTGCCAGCAGTTACTCTCAGGACAGGGGCTACGAGCAGTACTTC
V gene: TRBV12-3/TRBV12-4; clone size: many; D gene: -; J gene: TRBJ1-2; CDR3 protein: CASSLGGGYTF; CDR3 DNA: TGTGCCAGCAGCTTAGGGGGTGGCTACACCTTC
V gene: TRBV20-1; clone size: -; D gene: TRBD1; J gene: TRBJ2-7; CDR3 protein: CSASMGQSYEQYF; CDR3 DNA: TGCAGTGCGTCGATGGGACAGTCCTACGAGCAGTACTTC
V gene: TRBV7-9; clone size: -; D gene: TRBD1; J gene: TRBJ1-5; CDR3 protein: CASSPGGNRGRVEPQHF; CDR3 DNA: TGTGCCAGCAGCCCAGGGGGAAACAGGGGAAGGGTCGAGCCCCAGCATTTT
V gene: TRBV29-1; clone size: -; D gene: -; J gene: TRBJ2-5; CDR3 protein: CSVAKGGPKETQYF; CDR3 DNA: TGCAGCGTTGCGAAAGGGGGGCCCAAAGAGACCCAGTACTTC
V gene: TRBV6-1; clone size: -; D gene: -; J gene: TRBJ1-4; CDR3 protein: CASSPPWTADATNEKLFF; CDR3 DNA: TGTGCCAGCAGTCCGCCCTGGACAGCCGATGCAACTAATGAAAAACTGTTTTTT
V gene: TRBV3-1; clone size: -; D gene: TRBD2; J gene: TRBJ2-5; CDR3 protein: CASSRRPGLAQETQYF; CDR3 DNA: TGTGCCAGCAGCCGAAGGCCCGGACTAGCACAGGAGACCCAGTACTTC
V gene: TRBV7-2; clone size: -; D gene: -; J gene: TRBJ2-3; CDR3 protein: CASSPRGSFTDTQYF; CDR3 DNA: TGTGCCAGCAGCCCCCGGGGTAGCTTCACAGATACGCAGTATTTT
V gene: TRBV5-1; clone size: few; D gene: -; J gene: TRBJ2-3; CDR3 protein: CASTEAGQADTQYF; CDR3 DNA: TGCGCCAGCACTGAAGCGGGACAAGCAGATACGCAGTATTTT
V gene: TRBV27; clone size: -; D gene: -; J gene: TRBJ2-1; CDR3 protein: CASRWTREEQFF; CDR3 DNA: TGTGCCAGCAGGTGGACTCGGGAGGAGCAGTTCTTC
V gene: TRBV6-1; clone size: -; D gene: TRBD1; J gene: TRBJ1-1; CDR3 protein: CASRATGDGTEAFF; CDR3 DNA: TGTGCCAGCAGGGCGACAGGGGACGGCACTGAAGCTTTCTTT
V gene: TRBV2; clone size: -; D gene: -; J gene: TRBJ2-1; CDR3 protein: CASSRPVGSYNEQFF; CDR3 DNA: TGTGCCAGCAGCCGACCCGTAGGTTCCTACAATGAGCAGTTCTTC
V gene: TRBV25-1; clone size: -; D gene: TRBD1; J gene: TRBJ2-7; CDR3 protein: CASSPPTGGYEQYF; CDR3 DNA: TGTGCCAGCAGTCCCCCGACAGGGGGCTACGAGCAGTACTTC
V gene: TRBV27; clone size: few; D gene: -; J gene: TRBJ2-7; CDR3 protein: CASSRFGHDYEQYF; CDR3 DNA: TGTGCCAGCAGTCGCTTCGGGCACGACTACGAGCAGTACTTC
V gene: TRBV12-3/TRBV12-4; clone size: -; D gene: -; J gene: TRBJ1-1; CDR3 protein: CASSFGDNTEAFF; CDR3 DNA: TGTGCCAGCAGCTTTGGGGATAACACTGAAGCTTTCTTT
V gene: TRBV25-1; clone size: -; D gene: -; J gene: TRBJ2-1; CDR3 protein: CASQSRDYNEQFF; CDR3 DNA: TGTGCCAGCCAATCCCGGGACTACAATGAGCAGTTCTTC
V gene: TRBV7-8; clone size: few; D gene: -; J gene: TRBJ1-4; CDR3 protein: CASSPDGTNEKLFF; CDR3 DNA: TGTGCCAGCAGCCCTGACGGAACTAATGAAAAACTGTTTTTT
V gene: TRBV28; clone size: many; D gene: -; J gene: TRBJ2-1; CDR3 protein: CATSEGVHEQFF; CDR3 DNA: TGTGCCACGTCGGAAGGAGTCCATGAGCAGTTCTTC
V gene: TRBV12-3/TRBV12-4; clone size: -; D gene: TRBD1; J gene: TRBJ1-2; CDR3 protein: CASTQTGTAAYGYTF; CDR3 DNA: TGTGCCAGCACTCAGACAGGGACCGCTGCCTATGGCTACACCTTC
V gene: TRBV12-5; clone size: -; D gene: TRBD1; J gene: TRBJ1-1; CDR3 protein: CASGPPGQTNTEAFF; CDR3 DNA: TGTGCTAGTGGCCCCCCGGGACAGACAAACACTGAAGCTTTCTTT
V gene: TRBV14; clone size: once; D gene: -; J gene: TRBJ2-2; CDR3 protein: CASSQGRSTGELFF; CDR3 DNA: TGTGCCAGCAGCCAAGGCAGATCGACCGGGGAGCTGTTTTTT
V gene: TRBV5-1; clone size: -; D gene: -; J gene: TRBJ2-5; CDR3 protein: CASTIKIKSPTRKGETQYF; CDR3 DNA: TGCGCCAGCACCATAAAAATAAAAAGCCCAACAAGAAAGGGAGAGACCCAGTACTTC
V gene: TRBV15; clone size: -; D gene: -; J gene: TRBJ2-1; CDR3 protein: CATSRDPSTGTTYNEQFF; CDR3 DNA: TGTGCCACCAGCAGAGATCCCTCAACCGGGACAACTTACAATGAGCAGTTCTTC
V gene: TRBV12-3/TRBV12-4; clone size: few; D gene: TRBD2; J gene: TRBJ2-7; CDR3 protein: CASGLAVYEQYF; CDR3 DNA: TGTGCCAGCGGGCTAGCGGTATACGAGCAGTACTTC
V gene: TRBV20-1; clone size: -; D gene: -; J gene: TRBJ1-4; CDR3 protein: CSAPGGGEKLFF; CDR3 DNA: TGCAGTGCCCCGGGGGGCGGTGAAAAACTGTTTTTT
V gene: TRBV11-2; clone size: -; D gene: -; J gene: TRBJ2-5; CDR3 protein: CASSLSYRRDNEQYF; CDR3 DNA: TGTGCCAGCAGCTTATCTTACAGGAGAGACAATGAGCAGTACTTC
V gene: TRBV2; clone size: -; D gene: -; J gene: TRBJ2-1; CDR3 protein: CASQAGHGSEQFF; CDR3 DNA: TGTGCCAGCCAAGCGGGTCATGGGAGTGAGCAGTTCTTC